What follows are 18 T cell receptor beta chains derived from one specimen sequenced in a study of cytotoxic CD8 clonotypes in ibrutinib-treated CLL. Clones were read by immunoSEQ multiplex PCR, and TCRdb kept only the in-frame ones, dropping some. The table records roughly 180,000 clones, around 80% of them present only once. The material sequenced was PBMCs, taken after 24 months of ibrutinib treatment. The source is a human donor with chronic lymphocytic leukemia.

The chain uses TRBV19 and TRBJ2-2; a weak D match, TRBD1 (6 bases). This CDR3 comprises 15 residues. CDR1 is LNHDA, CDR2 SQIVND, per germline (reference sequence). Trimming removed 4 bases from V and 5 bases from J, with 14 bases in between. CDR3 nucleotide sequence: TGTGCCAGTAGTACACAGGGTGGCTGGACCGGGGAGCTGTTTTTT. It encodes CASSTQGGWTGELFF.

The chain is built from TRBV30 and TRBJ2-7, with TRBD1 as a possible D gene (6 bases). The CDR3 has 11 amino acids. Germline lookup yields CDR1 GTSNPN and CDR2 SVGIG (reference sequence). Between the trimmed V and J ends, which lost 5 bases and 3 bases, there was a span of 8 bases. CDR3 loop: CAWGQNYEQYF. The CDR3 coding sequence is TGTGCCTGGGGACAGAACTACGAGCAGTACTTC.

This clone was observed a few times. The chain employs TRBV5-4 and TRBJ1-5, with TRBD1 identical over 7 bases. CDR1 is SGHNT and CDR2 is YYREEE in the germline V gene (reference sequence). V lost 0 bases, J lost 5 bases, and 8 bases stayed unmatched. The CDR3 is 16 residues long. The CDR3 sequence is CASSLAGRGTDQPQHF. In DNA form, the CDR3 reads TGTGCCAGCAGCTTGGCCGGCAGGGGGACCGATCAGCCCCAGCATTTT.

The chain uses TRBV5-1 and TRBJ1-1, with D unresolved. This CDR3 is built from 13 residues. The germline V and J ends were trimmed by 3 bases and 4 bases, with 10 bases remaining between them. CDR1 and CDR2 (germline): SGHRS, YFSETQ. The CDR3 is CASSSPGFTEAFF. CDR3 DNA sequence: TGCGCCAGCAGCTCCCCCGGGTTCACTGAAGCTTTCTTT.

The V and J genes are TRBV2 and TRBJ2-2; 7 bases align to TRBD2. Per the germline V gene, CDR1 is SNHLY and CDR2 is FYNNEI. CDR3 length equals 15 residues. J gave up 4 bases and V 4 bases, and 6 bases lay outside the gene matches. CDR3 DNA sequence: TGTGCCAGCAGTGTGACTAGCCGGGGCACCGGGGAGCTGTTTTTT. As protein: CASSVTSRGTGELFF.

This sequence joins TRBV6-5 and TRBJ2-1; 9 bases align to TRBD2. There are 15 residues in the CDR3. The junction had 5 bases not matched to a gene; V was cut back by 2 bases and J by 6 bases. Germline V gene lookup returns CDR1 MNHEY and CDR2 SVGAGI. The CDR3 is CASSYGLAPSNEQFF. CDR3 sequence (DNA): TGTGCCAGCAGTTACGGACTAGCGCCCAGCAATGAGCAGTTCTTC.

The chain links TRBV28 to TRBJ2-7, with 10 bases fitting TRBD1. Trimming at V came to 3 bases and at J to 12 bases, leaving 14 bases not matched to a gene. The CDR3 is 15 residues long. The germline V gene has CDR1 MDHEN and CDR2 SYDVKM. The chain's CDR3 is CASSFPGQGTPLGYF. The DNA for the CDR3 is TGTGCCAGCAGTTTCCCGGGACAGGGGACCCCACTGGGGTACTTC. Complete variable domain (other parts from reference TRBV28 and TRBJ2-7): DVKVTQSSRYLVKRTGEKVFLECVQDMDHENMFWYRQDPGLGLRLIYFSYDVKMKEKGDIPEGYSVSREKKERFSLILESASTNQTSMYLCASSFPGQGTPLGYFGPGTRLTVT.

CDR3 DNA: TGTGCCAGCTCATTAGAGACAGGCACGATAAACATTCAGTACTTC. Translating it yields CASSLETGTINIQYF. The genes are TRBV18 and TRBJ2-4; a possible D gene is TRBD1 (6 bases). The germline V gene has CDR1 KGHSH and CDR2 LQKENI. The CDR3 runs to 15 residues. Trimming cost V 5 bases and J 6 bases, with 17 bases left between them.

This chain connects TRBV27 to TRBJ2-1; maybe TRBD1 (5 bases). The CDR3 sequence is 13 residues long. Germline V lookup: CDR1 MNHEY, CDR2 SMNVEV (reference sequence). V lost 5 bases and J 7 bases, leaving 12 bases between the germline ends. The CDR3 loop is CASSMTVRNEQFF. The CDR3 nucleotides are TGTGCCAGCAGTATGACAGTCAGAAATGAGCAGTTCTTC.

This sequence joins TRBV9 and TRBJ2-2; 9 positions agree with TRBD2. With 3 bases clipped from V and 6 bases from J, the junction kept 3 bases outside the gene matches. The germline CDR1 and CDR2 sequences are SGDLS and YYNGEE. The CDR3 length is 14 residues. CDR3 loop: CASSGTSVAGELFF. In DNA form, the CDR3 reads TGTGCCAGCAGCGGGACTAGCGTCGCCGGGGAGCTGTTTTTT.

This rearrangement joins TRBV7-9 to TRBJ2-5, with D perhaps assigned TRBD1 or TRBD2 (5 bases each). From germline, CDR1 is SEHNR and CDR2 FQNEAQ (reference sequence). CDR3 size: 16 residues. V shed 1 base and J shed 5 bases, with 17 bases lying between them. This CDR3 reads CASSLEIAGTGETQYF. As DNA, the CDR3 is TGTGCCAGCAGCTTAGAAATAGCAGGGACGGGGGAGACCCAGTACTTC.

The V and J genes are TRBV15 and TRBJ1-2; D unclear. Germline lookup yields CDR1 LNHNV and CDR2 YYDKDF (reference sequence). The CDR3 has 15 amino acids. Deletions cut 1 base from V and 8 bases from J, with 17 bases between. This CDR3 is CATSRVGDRADGYTF. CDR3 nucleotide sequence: TGTGCCACCAGCAGAGTTGGGGATAGGGCTGACGGCTACACCTTC.

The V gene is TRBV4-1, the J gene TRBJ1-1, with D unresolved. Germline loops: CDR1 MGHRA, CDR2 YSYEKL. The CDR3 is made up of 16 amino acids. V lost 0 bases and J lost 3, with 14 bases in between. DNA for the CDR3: TGCGCCAGCAGCCAAGATTCGTCAAGATGGGACACTGAAGCTTTCTTT. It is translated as CASSQDSSRWDTEAFF.

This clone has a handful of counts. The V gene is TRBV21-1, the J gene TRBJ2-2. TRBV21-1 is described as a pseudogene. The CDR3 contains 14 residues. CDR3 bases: TGTGCCAGCAGGGCAGACCAGAACACCGGGGAGCTGTTTTTT. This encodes CASRADQNTGELFF.

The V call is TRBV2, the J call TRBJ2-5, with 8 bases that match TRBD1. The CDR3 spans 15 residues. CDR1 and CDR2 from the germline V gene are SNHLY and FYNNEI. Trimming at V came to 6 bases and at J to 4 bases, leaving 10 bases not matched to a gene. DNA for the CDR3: TGTGCCAGCAGGGGCCCGACAGGGGTGGCAGAGACCCAGTACTTC. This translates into CASRGPTGVAETQYF. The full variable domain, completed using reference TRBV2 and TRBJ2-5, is EPEVTQTPSHQVTQMGQEVILRCVPISNHLYFYWYRQILGQKVEFLVSFYNNEISEKSEIFDDQFSVERPDGSNFTLKIRSTKLEDSAMYFCASRGPTGVAETQYFGPGTRLLVL.

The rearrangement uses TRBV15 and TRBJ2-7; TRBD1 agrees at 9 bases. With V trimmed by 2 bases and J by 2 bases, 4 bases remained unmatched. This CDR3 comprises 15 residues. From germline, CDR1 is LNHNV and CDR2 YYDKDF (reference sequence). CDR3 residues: CATSRWDRATYEQYF. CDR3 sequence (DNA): TGTGCCACCAGCAGATGGGACAGGGCAACCTACGAGCAGTACTTC.

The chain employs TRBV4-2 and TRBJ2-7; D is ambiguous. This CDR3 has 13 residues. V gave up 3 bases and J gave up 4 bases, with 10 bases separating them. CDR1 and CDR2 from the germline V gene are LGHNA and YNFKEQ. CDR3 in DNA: TGTGCCAGCAGCCAGTCGGGTTGGTACGAGCAGTACTTC. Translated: CASSQSGWYEQYF.

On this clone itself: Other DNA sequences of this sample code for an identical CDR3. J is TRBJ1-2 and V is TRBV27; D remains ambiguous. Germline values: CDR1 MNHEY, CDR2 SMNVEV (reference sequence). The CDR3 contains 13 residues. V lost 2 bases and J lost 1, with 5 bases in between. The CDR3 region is CASSLGNNYGYTF. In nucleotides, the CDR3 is TGTGCCAGCAGTTTAGGGAATAACTATGGCTACACCTTC.